This paragraph reports one T cell receptor (beta chain). These data come from a study of T cell clones after liver transplantation. Study in general: Timepoints were pre-transplant, pre-withdrawal, and after withdrawal was completed or failed.

The repertoire was sequenced with immunoSEQ multiplex PCR; TCRdb's copy has only in-frame clones and lacks some. Of 70,000 to 85,000 clones listed, over 70% are singletons. Unmatched junction bases numbered 10, after V lost 5 bases and J lost 2 bases. In germline, CDR1 is LNHDA, CDR2 SQIVND (reference sequence). The CDR3 runs 16 residues. This TCR was sampled from a human donor who received a liver transplant. The sequences come from CD4+ T cells from blood, collected before liver transplant. The genes are TRBV19 and TRBJ1-1, with 8 bases matching TRBD1. The DNA of the CDR3 is TGTGCCAGTAGTGGCCCCTCACAGGGGGAAAACACTGAAGCTTTCTTT. Translation: CASSGPSQGENTEAFF.